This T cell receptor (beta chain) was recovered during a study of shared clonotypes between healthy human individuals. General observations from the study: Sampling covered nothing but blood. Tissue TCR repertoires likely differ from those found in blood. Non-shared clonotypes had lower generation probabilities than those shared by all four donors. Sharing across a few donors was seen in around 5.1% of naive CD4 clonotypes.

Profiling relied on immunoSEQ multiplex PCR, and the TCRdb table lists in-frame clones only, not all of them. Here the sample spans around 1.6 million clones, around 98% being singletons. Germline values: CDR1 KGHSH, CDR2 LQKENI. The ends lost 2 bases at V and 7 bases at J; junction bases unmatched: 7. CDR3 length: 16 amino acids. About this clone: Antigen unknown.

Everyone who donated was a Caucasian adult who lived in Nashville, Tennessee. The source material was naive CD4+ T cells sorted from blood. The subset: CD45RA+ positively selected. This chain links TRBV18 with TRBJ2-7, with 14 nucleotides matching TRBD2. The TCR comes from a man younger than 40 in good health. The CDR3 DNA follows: TGTGCCAGCTCACCAACGATGGGACTAGCGGGAGTGGAGCAGTACTTC. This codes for CASSPTMGLAGVEQYF.